The clone carrying this T cell receptor beta chain was seen many times. The junction departs from the called germline gene at one end, perhaps through a read error. Template switching introduced a universal primer site, and the cDNA bore unique molecular identifiers. A single record per CDR3 protein comes from TCRdb applying MiXCR to the 5' RACE reads. The table includes hundreds of thousands of distinct CDR3 sequences, around 6% detected once. Germline CDR1 is SGHRS and CDR2 is YFSETQ. The CDR3 loop spans 15 amino acids. The sample is drawn from a study of identical twins. Specimen: naive T cells sorted from blood. The TCR originated in a man younger than 35 in good health. This chain links TRBV5-1 with TRBJ2-2, with TRBD1 matching 7 bases. The CDR3 here is CASSLGTENTGELFF. Written as DNA, the CDR3 is TGTGCCAGCAGTTTGGGGACAGAGAACACCGGGGAGCTGTTTTTT.